This T cell receptor beta chain was found in a study of blood T cell repertoires in COVID-19. Looking at the study overall: From the United States, Italy and Spain came samples of acute and convalescent COVID-19. The analysed material was cDNA or gDNA that came from T cells, B-cell-depleted T cells, or PBMCs.

Points on this clone: The identical CDR3 is also encoded by other nucleotide sequences in the sample.

Clones were read by immunoSEQ multiplex PCR, and TCRdb kept only the in-frame ones, dropping some. The data contain more than 250,000 clones, around 84% of them singletons. Per the germline V gene, CDR1 is MNHEY and CDR2 is SMNVEV (reference sequence). This CDR3 is built from 14 residues. V gave up 3 bases and J gave up 2 bases, with 10 bases separating them. Cohorts were determined from participant-reported clinical history. The clonotype comes from a man aged 40-55 years who had been exposed to COVID-19. The chain combines TRBV27 with TRBJ1-2; D gene unclear. Sequencing input: PBMCs or T cells enriched from blood (not recorded which). In nucleotides, the CDR3 is TGTGCCAGCAGTTTGTCTAGACGGAACTATGGCTACACCTTC. Translation: CASSLSRRNYGYTF.